Listed below are T cell receptor beta chains from one sample, sequenced in a study of T cell repertoires in aging, cancer and after chemotherapy. TCRdb ran MiXCR on the multiplex PCR reads and lists one entry per CDR3 protein. The sample includes 5,000 or so distinct CDR3 sequences, about 25% seen only once; the top ten take 18%. Sequenced: blood. The receptor set was obtained from a human donor in good health. Both conserved end residues are part of each CDR3. The D gene is left open where the match is weak. The listing skips clone size in some rows; elsewhere it reads once, few, many or a size class.

TRBJ1-2,-,-,TRBV20-1,CSASRQSAYGYTF,TGCAGTGCTAGTCGACAATCCGCCTATGGCTACACCTTC
TRBJ2-7,-,TRBD2,TRBV20-1,CSARGLADYEQYF,TGCAGTGCTAGAGGACTAGCGGACTACGAGCAGTACTTC
TRBJ2-5,-,TRBD1,TRBV4-3,CASSQQTGGGETQYF,TGCGCCAGCAGCCAACAGACAGGGGGGGGAGAGACCCAGTACTTC
TRBJ1-4,medium-sized,-,TRBV12-3/TRBV12-4,CASSLRGEKLFF,TGTGCCAGCAGTTTGAGGGGGGAAAAACTGTTTTTT
TRBJ2-2,-,-,TRBV19,CASSNGRGGQVNTGELFF,TGTGCCAGTAGTAACGGTCGGGGGGGACAGGTGAACACCGGGGAGCTGTTTTTT
TRBJ2-2,medium-sized,-,TRBV18,CASRQTGELFF,TGTGCCAGCCGACAAACCGGGGAGCTGTTTTTT
TRBJ1-3,-,-,TRBV12-3/TRBV12-4,CASRQAGPGGNTIYF,TGTGCCAGCAGACAAGCCGGGCCGGGGGGAAACACCATATATTTT
TRBJ2-2,medium-sized,TRBD1,TRBV10-3,CAIEHDRGPNTGELFF,TGTGCCATAGAACACGACAGGGGGCCGAACACCGGGGAGCTGTTTTTT
TRBJ1-1,-,-,TRBV11-2,CASSLDPAAGVAEAFF,TGTGCCAGCAGCTTAGATCCCGCGGCAGGGGTTGCTGAAGCTTTCTTT
TRBJ1-3,medium-sized,TRBD1,TRBV5-4,CASSLSTGPGNTIYF,TGTGCCAGCAGCTTATCGACAGGGCCTGGAAACACCATATATTTT
TRBJ2-4,-,TRBD2,TRBV13,CASSLVGASGVGIQYF,TGTGCCAGCAGCTTAGTCGGAGCTAGCGGGGTCGGCATTCAGTACTTC
TRBJ1-2,-,-,TRBV28,CASNLPQGNYGYTF,TGTGCCAGCAACCTTCCCCAGGGGAACTATGGCTACACCTTC
TRBJ1-1,-,-,TRBV6-1,CASSEALFGWLAEALF,TGTGCCAGCAGTGAAGCGCTTTTTGGGTGGCTGGCTGAAGCTCTCTTT
TRBJ2-7,-,TRBD2,TRBV5-1,CASSLAPSGSYEQYF,TGCGCCAGCAGCTTGGCACCTAGCGGGAGCTACGAGCAGTACTTC
TRBJ1-2,-,TRBD1,TRBV12-3/TRBV12-4,CASSLDRGLLNYGYTF,TGTGCCAGCAGTTTGGACAGGGGTCTGCTTAACTATGGCTACACCTTC
TRBJ2-5,medium-sized,TRBD2,TRBV5-4,CASSGGTNQETQYF,TGTGCCAGCAGCGGTGGGACTAACCAAGAGACCCAGTACTTC
TRBJ2-3,medium-sized,TRBD2,TRBV6-5,CASSLAGLNTDTQYF,TGTGCCAGCAGTCTAGCGGGCTTAAACACAGATACGCAGTATTTT
TRBJ2-1,medium-sized,-,TRBV12-3/TRBV12-4,CASSRSRVGVDNEQFF,TGTGCCAGCAGTCGGTCCCGGGTCGGGGTTGACAATGAGCAGTTCTTC
TRBJ1-6,medium-sized,TRBD1,TRBV6-5,CASSPTPDRALPLHF,TGTGCCAGCAGTCCGACTCCGGACAGGGCGTTACCCCTCCACTTT
TRBJ2-1,-,-,TRBV7-2,CASSSDSPSFYNEQFF,TGTGCCAGCAGCTCCGACTCGCCGAGCTTCTACAATGAGCAGTTCTTC
TRBJ2-3,few,TRBD2,TRBV6-5,CASSWASGSTDTQYF,TGTGCCAGCAGTTGGGCTAGCGGTAGCACAGATACGCAGTATTTT
TRBJ2-5,few,TRBD2,TRBV5-4,CASSGGTSGQETQYF,TGCGCCAGCAGCGGCGGGACTAGCGGTCAAGAGACCCAGTACTTC
TRBJ1-1,-,TRBD1,TRBV12-3/TRBV12-4,CASSLTGFTEAFF,TGTGCCAGCAGCTTGACAGGGTTCACTGAAGCTTTCTTT
TRBJ2-3,-,TRBD1,TRBV7-9,CASSQTGGVGDTQYF,TGTGCCAGCAGTCAGACAGGGGGGGTAGGCGATACGCAGTATTTT
TRBJ2-3,-,TRBD2,TRBV11-1,CASGGASGISTDTQYF,TGTGCCAGCGGGGGGGCTAGCGGGATAAGCACAGATACGCAGTATTTT
TRBJ2-3,-,TRBD2,TRBV7-3,CASSSGLAGGASTQYF,TGTGCCAGCAGCTCGGGACTAGCGGGGGGCGCCAGTACGCAGTATTTT
TRBJ2-7,medium-sized,-,TRBV19,CASSIPDYRGVSYEQYF,TGTGCCAGTAGTATCCCGGACTACAGGGGAGTGTCCTACGAGCAGTACTTC
TRBJ2-3,-,TRBD2,TRBV18,CASSLLAGGSDMQYF,TGTGCCAGCTCACTACTAGCGGGGGGTTCAGATATGCAGTATTTT
TRBJ1-5,medium-sized,-,TRBV29-1,CSVDRAGKSNQPQHF,TGCAGCGTTGATCGCGCAGGGAAGAGCAATCAGCCCCAGCATTTT
TRBJ1-6,-,TRBD1,TRBV5-4,CASSLAGTGLSSYNSPLHF,TGTGCCAGCAGCTTGGCCGGGACAGGGCTCAGCTCCTATAATTCACCCCTCCACTTT
TRBJ1-2,-,-,TRBV6-5,CASRGAGRGGGYTF,TGTGCCAGCAGGGGCGCAGGGCGGGGGGGGGGCTACACCTTC
TRBJ2-7,-,TRBD2,TRBV4-2,CASSQVGARLAGFEQYF,TGCGCCAGCAGCCAAGTAGGGGCGAGACTAGCGGGATTTGAGCAGTACTTC
TRBJ1-1,-,-,TRBV5-1,CASSPDGGRNTEAFF,TGCGCCAGCAGCCCTGACGGAGGAAGGAACACTGAAGCTTTCTTT
TRBJ1-1,medium-sized,-,TRBV19,CASSIRQQNTEAFF,TGTGCCAGTAGTATCCGGCAGCAGAACACTGAAGCTTTCTTT
TRBJ2-3,medium-sized,TRBD1,TRBV10-3,CAIAQGLASDTQYF,TGTGCCATCGCACAGGGGCTAGCCTCAGATACGCAGTATTTT
TRBJ2-3,medium-sized,TRBD1,TRBV6-5,CASSTGTGWTDTQYF,TGTGCCAGCAGTACCGGGACAGGGTGGACAGATACGCAGTATTTT
TRBJ2-2,-,-,TRBV25-1,CASNQRTGELFF,TGTGCCAGCAATCAACGTACCGGGGAGCTGTTTTTT
TRBJ2-3,few,TRBD2,TRBV7-2,CASSVGVAGSTDTQYF,TGTGCCAGCAGCGTAGGGGTAGCGGGGTCCACAGATACGCAGTATTTT
TRBJ1-4,-,TRBD1,TRBV5-3,CARSPIRPGGLKLFF,TGTGCCAGAAGCCCCATTCGACCAGGGGGCTTAAAACTGTTTTTT
TRBJ2-3,once,TRBD2,TRBV19,CASSARLAGGGDTQYF,TGTGCCAGTAGTGCTAGACTAGCGGGAGGTGGGGATACGCAGTATTTT
TRBJ2-7,medium-sized,-,TRBV27,CASSPHRGGSEQYF,TGTGCCAGCAGTCCTCACAGGGGAGGGAGCGAGCAGTACTTC
TRBJ2-3,few,TRBD2,TRBV4-3,CASSQDLAGGPDTQYF,TGCGCCAGCAGCCAAGATCTAGCGGGAGGGCCAGATACGCAGTATTTT
TRBJ2-7,medium-sized,TRBD1,TRBV6-6,CASRYGTGGTYEQYF,TGTGCCAGCAGATACGGGACAGGGGGCACCTACGAGCAGTACTTC
TRBJ2-7,medium-sized,-,TRBV15,CATSNRDTSYEQYF,TGTGCCACCAGCAACCGGGACACTTCCTACGAGCAGTACTTC
TRBJ2-7,-,-,TRBV14,CASSQESGGYEQYF,TGTGCCAGCAGCCAAGAGAGTGGAGGGTACGAGCAGTACTTC